A single sample is the source of the 19 T cell receptor beta chains below, sequenced in a study of spatial heterogeneity in lung cancer. The time point was: sample taken at primary tumor resection. TCRs were sequenced from unsorted whole RNA of tumor, nontumor lung or PBMC. TCRdb reanalysed the 5' RACE reads using MiXCR and keeps one entry per CDR3 protein. The sample lists about 20,000 distinct CDR3 sequences, around 19% occurring once. This specimen was PBMCs, taken at surgery. These receptors were obtained from a male donor with early-stage non-small cell lung cancer.

The chain employs TRBV29-1 and TRBJ2-7; TRBD1 aligns across 8 bases. Germline trimming cut 7 bases from V and 9 bases from J; bases unmatched to any gene: 14. This CDR3 is built from 13 residues. CDR1 and CDR2 from the germline V gene are SQVTM and ANQGSEA. CDR3 sequence (DNA): TGCAGCGCCCGAATGACAGGGGAGAACGGGCAGTACTTC. Amino acids: CSARMTGENGQYF.

At least ten counts were recorded for this clonotype. The rearrangement uses TRBV5-4 and TRBJ2-5; 10 bases agree with TRBD1. The CDR3 has 17 residues. With V trimmed by 0 bases and J by 3 bases, 8 bases remained unmatched. CDR1 SGHNT and CDR2 YYREEE come from the germline V gene (reference sequence). CDR3 sequence reads: CASSLGQGALVEETQYF. The DNA for the CDR3 is TGTGCCAGCAGCTTGGGACAGGGGGCACTTGTGGAAGAGACCCAGTACTTC.

There are many counts of this clonotype. The rearrangement uses TRBV10-3 and TRBJ2-3; possibly TRBD2 for D (6 bases). This CDR3 contains 15 residues. V gave up 4 bases and J gave up 3 bases, with 14 bases separating them. Germline V gene data show CDR1 as ENHRY and CDR2 as SYGVKD. CDR3 bases: TGTGCCATCAGTGGGGTTGCGGGGTTAACAGATACGCAGTATTTT. Translated, it gives CAISGVAGLTDTQYF.

This clonotype is judged medium-sized (0.01 to 0.1%). The rearrangement links TRBV12-3 or TRBV12-4 to TRBJ2-7; D is undetermined. The CDR3 contains 13 residues. The V end was cut by 6 bases, the J end by 5 bases, with 14 bases between. CDR3 residues: CASSLSPSHEQYF. The CDR3 nucleotides read TGTGCCAGCAGCCTAAGTCCATCCCACGAGCAGTACTTC.

This clonotype was detected many times. DNA for the CDR3: TGTGCCAGCAGCTTAATCTCTAGCACAGATACGCAGTATTTT. Translated, it gives CASSLISSTDTQYF. This chain links TRBV7-9 with TRBJ2-3; no definite D call. The germline V and J ends were trimmed by 2 bases and 0 bases, with 6 bases remaining between them. The CDR3 has 14 amino acids. CDR1 and CDR2 (germline): SEHNR, FQNEAQ (reference sequence).

There are many counts of this clonotype. The V call is TRBV15, the J call TRBJ1-5, with TRBD1 as a possible D gene (6 bases). The germline CDR1 and CDR2 sequences are LNHNV and YYDKDF (reference sequence). With 4 bases removed from V and 11 bases from J, the gap between germline ends came to 21 bases. This CDR3 contains 15 residues. This CDR3 reads CATSKSTGAGVAQHF. CDR3 in DNA: TGTGCCACCAGCAAATCGACAGGCGCTGGTGTTGCCCAGCATTTT.

This clonotype showed up many times. The J gene is TRBJ2-2, the V gene TRBV29-1, with D hard to call. This CDR3 contains 16 residues. The V end lost 5 bases, the J end lost 1 base, and 17 bases lay between the germline ends. Germline V gene data show CDR1 as SQVTM and CDR2 as ANQGSEA. The CDR3 nucleotides are TGCAGCGTTATTTCACCCCTACGAGAGAACACCGGGGAGCTGTTTTTT. Its translation: CSVISPLRENTGELFF.

This clonotype occurred many times. The chain links TRBV7-9 to TRBJ2-5, with 7 bases lining up with TRBD2. The CDR3 covers 15 residues. The trim removed 5 bases at V and 3 bases at J, leaving 9 bases unmatched. Germline CDR1 and CDR2: SEHNR and FQNEAQ (reference sequence). CDR3 DNA sequence: TGTGCCAGCAGCCCCCTGGGGGGGATTGAAGAGACCCAGTACTTC. The encoded protein is CASSPLGGIEETQYF.

This clonotype was counted many times. The V gene is TRBV30, the J gene TRBJ1-1, with TRBD1 matching 7 bases. Germline trimming cut 2 bases from V and 2 bases from J; bases unmatched to any gene: 5. The CDR3 sequence is 14 residues long. The germline V gene encodes CDR1 GTSNPN and CDR2 SVGIG (reference sequence). The CDR3 sequence is CAWSRRDSNTEAFF. Here the CDR3 DNA reads TGTGCCTGGAGTCGAAGGGACAGTAACACTGAAGCTTTCTTT.

This clonotype turned up a few times. This chain uses TRBV7-6 with TRBJ1-5; 8 nucleotides align to TRBD1. Germline trimming cut 0 bases from V and 3 bases from J; bases unmatched to any gene: 1. The CDR3 extends over 15 amino acids. The V gene's germline CDR1 is SGHVS and CDR2 FNYEAQ. CDR3 amino acids: CASSLAGQANQPQHF. CDR3 nucleotides: TGTGCCAGCAGCTTAGCGGGACAGGCCAATCAGCCCCAGCATTTT.

This clonotype was seen at least ten times. This chain joins TRBV7-9 and TRBJ2-6; weak D call: TRBD2 (6 bases). The CDR3 has 21 residues. Trimming removed 2 bases at V and 3 bases at J, with 26 bases between. Germline values: CDR1 SEHNR, CDR2 FQNEAQ (reference sequence). CDR3: CASSLRPWRERSASGANVLTF. Written as DNA, the CDR3 is TGTGCCAGCAGCTTAAGGCCGTGGAGGGAAAGATCTGCTAGTGGGGCCAACGTCCTGACTTTC.

There are many counts of this clonotype. The V and J genes are TRBV5-1 and TRBJ2-5, with 10 bases identical to TRBD2. From germline, CDR1 is SGHRS and CDR2 YFSETQ. Germline trimming cut 0 bases from V and 1 base from J; bases unmatched to any gene: 3. CDR3 size: 16 residues. CDR3 amino acids: CASSLVASGGQETQYF. CDR3 nucleotide sequence: TGCGCCAGCAGCTTGGTGGCTAGCGGGGGCCAAGAGACCCAGTACTTC.

The genes are TRBV10-1 and TRBJ2-1; 11 nucleotides align to TRBD2. The CDR3 length is 17 residues. V lost 0 bases and J lost 1; bases outside the gene matches: 2. Per the germline V gene, CDR1 is WNHNN and CDR2 is SYGVQD (reference sequence). CDR3: CASSESRLAGSYNEQFF. CDR3 DNA sequence: TGCGCCAGCAGTGAGTCGCGACTAGCGGGGTCCTACAATGAGCAGTTCTTC.

This chain joins TRBV7-2 and TRBJ1-1, with D unclear. The CDR3 sequence is 12 residues long. The germline CDR1 and CDR2 sequences are SGHTA and FQGNSA. V was trimmed by 4 bases and J by 7 bases, leaving 10 bases between them. CDR3 region: CASSSAALEAFF. The CDR3 region has the DNA TGTGCCAGCAGCTCTGCGGCTCTTGAAGCTTTCTTT.

J is TRBJ2-7 and V is TRBV28; TRBD1 might be the D (5 bases). Germline loops: CDR1 MDHEN, CDR2 SYDVKM. Trimming pared 3 bases from V and 1 base from J, leaving 19 bases between. The CDR3 extends over 17 amino acids. The CDR3 reads CASSFPPTASLSYEQYF. The CDR3 nucleotides read TGTGCCAGCAGTTTCCCTCCGACAGCCAGCCTTTCCTACGAGCAGTACTTC.

This clonotype turned up a few times. The CDR3 is CASSKLMEGGTQYF. In nucleotides, the CDR3 is TGTGCCAGCTCCAAATTGATGGAGGGAGGGACCCAGTACTTC. The rearrangement links TRBV7-2 to TRBJ2-5, with D possibly being TRBD2 (6 bases). There are 14 residues in the CDR3. Trimming shortened V by 8 bases and J by 7 bases, and 20 bases separated the two germline ends. Germline V CDR1 and CDR2: SGHTA, FQGNSA.

Relative to its sample, this clonotype is medium-sized. The chain links TRBV27 to TRBJ2-7, with TRBD2 matching 7 bases. Germline CDR1 is MNHEY and CDR2 is SMNVEV (reference sequence). The CDR3 covers 16 residues. The trim removed 2 bases at V and 9 bases at J, leaving 16 bases unmatched. In nucleotides, the CDR3 is TGTGCCAGCAGTTTAAGTACTCCGGGACTACAAGGTGTGCAGTACTTC. Amino acid sequence: CASSLSTPGLQGVQYF.

This clonotype appeared many times. The chain couples TRBV2 to TRBJ2-7; 7 positions agree with TRBD1. CDR3 length: 14 residues. V lost 3 bases to trimming and J lost 6 bases; unmatched junction nucleotides: 8. Per the germline V gene, CDR1 is SNHLY and CDR2 is FYNNEI. In DNA, the CDR3 is TGTGCCAGCAGTGAGCCGACAGGGACGAGCGAGCAGTACTTC. Protein product: CASSEPTGTSEQYF.

The rearrangement uses TRBV29-1 and TRBJ2-4; tentative D call: TRBD1 (5 bases). CDR3 length equals 11 residues. Trimming removed 4 bases from V and 8 bases from J, with 9 bases in between. Germline values: CDR1 SQVTM, CDR2 ANQGSEA. This CDR3 is CSVGQGDIQYF. DNA for the CDR3: TGCAGCGTTGGGCAGGGTGACATTCAGTACTTC.